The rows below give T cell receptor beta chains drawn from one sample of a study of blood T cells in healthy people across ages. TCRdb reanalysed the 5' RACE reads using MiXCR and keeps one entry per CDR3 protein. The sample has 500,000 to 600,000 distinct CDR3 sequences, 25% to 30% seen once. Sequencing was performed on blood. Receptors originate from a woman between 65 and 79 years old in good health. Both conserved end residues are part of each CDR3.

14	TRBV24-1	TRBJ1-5	CATSDPQGSRPQHF
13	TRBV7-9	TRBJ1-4	CASGTGDHGKLFF
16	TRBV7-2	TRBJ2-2	CASSLGSGDYTGELFF
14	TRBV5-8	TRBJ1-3	CASSLRGQRNTIYF
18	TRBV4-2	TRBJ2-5	CVSSQDLSRREPRGTQYF
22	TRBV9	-	CASSVAIWAGGTQLRRPYEQYF
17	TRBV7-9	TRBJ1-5	CASSQGRGQGGNQPQHF
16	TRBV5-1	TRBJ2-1	CASSLAEASSYNEQFF
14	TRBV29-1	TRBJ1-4	CSVDTGGAGEKLFF
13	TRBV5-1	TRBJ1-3	CASSPLRLNTIYF
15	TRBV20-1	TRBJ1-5	CSARETPSGAQPQHF
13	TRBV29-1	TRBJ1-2	CSVGYGADYGYTF
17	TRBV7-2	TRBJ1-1	CASSFSGQLYRSQEAFF
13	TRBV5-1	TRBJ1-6	CASSSGGVGPLHF
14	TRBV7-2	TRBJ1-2	CASSLGPSFYGYTF
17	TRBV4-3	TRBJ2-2	CASSQVGTGVTTGELFF
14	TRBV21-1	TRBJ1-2	CASSKAGKNYGYTF
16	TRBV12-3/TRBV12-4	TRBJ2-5	CASSFQRGTGHEAQYF
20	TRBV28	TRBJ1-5	CASTYSPSRTDYYSNQPQHF
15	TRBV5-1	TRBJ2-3	CASTTGVLRTDTQYF
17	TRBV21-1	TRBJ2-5	CASSTGGGTGAQETQYF